Detailed here is one T cell receptor beta chain. Its target is unknown. Naive CD4+ cells were CD45RA-selected; the remaining cells were memory. The data stem from a study of shared clonotypes between healthy human individuals. On the study more broadly: Contributing individuals were two females and three males aged 18 to 49.

The data were produced by immunoSEQ multiplex PCR, yet TCRdb's version contains in-frame clones alone and is incomplete. The repertoire consists of some 2.1 million clones, with around 95% occurring once and the leading ten covering approximately 0.13%. From germline, CDR1 is MNHEY and CDR2 SVGAGI. Trimming cost V 8 bases and J 6 bases, with 8 bases left between them. The CDR3 contains 11 residues. The study's findings and limits: Large sequencing depth failed to make sorted-subset sequencing complete, rarefaction showed. Measured sharing among donors was expected to vary with sequencing depth.

The gene calls are TRBV6-5 and TRBJ1-5; TRBD1 might be the D (5 bases). This clonotype originated in a man younger than 35 in good health. The sample consisted of naive CD4+ T cells sorted from blood. Indicated subset: CD45RA+ positively selected. As DNA, the CDR3 is TGTGCCAGCGGAAGGGGTCAGCCCCAGCATTTT. Amino acid sequence: CASGRGQPQHF.